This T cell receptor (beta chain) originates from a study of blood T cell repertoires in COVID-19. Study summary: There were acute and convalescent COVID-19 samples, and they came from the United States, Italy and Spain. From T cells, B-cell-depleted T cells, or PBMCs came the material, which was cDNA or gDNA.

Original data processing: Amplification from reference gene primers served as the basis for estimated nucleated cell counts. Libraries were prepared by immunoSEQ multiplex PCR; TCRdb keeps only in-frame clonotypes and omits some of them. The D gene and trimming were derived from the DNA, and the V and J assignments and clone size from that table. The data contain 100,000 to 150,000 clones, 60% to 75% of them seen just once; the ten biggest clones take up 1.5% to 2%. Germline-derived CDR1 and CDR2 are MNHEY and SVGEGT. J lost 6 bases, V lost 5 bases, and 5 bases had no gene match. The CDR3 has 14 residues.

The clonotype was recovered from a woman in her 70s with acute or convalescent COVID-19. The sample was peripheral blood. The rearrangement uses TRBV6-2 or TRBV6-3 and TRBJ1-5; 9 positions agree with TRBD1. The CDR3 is CASSPTGGGQPQHF. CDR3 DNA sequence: TGTGCCAGCAGTCCGACAGGGGGAGGTCAGCCCCAGCATTTT.